These 27 T cell receptor beta chains came from one sample sequenced in a study of cytomegalovirus exposure and HLA in healthy donors. PCR was performed using 60 Vbeta and 13 Jbeta primers. The protocol was immunoSEQ multiplex PCR, while the TCRdb copy is restricted to in-frame clones and leaves out a portion. This repertoire shows approximately 110,000 clones, 75% to 85% found once; its top ten account for roughly 2.1%. The sample comprised PBMCs. The receptors derive from a young man in good health and CMV-seronegative.

V gene TRBV5-1 combines with J gene TRBJ2-3, with TRBD1 matching 7 bases. J gave up 2 bases and V 7 bases, and 10 bases lay outside the gene matches. CDR1 SGHRS and CDR2 YFSETQ come from the germline V gene. The CDR3 consists of 15 residues. CDR3: CASRPGDRDTDTQYF. The CDR3 coding sequence is TGCGCCAGCCGACCCGGCGACAGGGACACAGATACGCAGTATTTT.

The chain combines TRBV6-6 with TRBJ2-1; D might be TRBD2 (5 bases). CDR1 is MNHNY and CDR2 is SVGAGI in the germline V gene (reference sequence). V was cut by 7 bases and J by 5 bases, with 21 bases left in between. The CDR3 has 16 amino acids. CDR3 coding DNA: TGTGCCAGCAACCCGGGATCCTACACTTCCCACAATGAGCAGTTCTTC. It specifies CASNPGSYTSHNEQFF.

V is TRBV19 and J is TRBJ1-6; the D gene is possibly TRBD1 (5 bases). CDR1 and CDR2 from the germline V gene are LNHDA and SQIVND (reference sequence). With 6 bases removed from V and 6 bases from J, the gap between germline ends came to 15 bases. CDR3 length: 15 amino acids. CDR3 sequence: CASRTQETVNSPLHF. The CDR3 DNA reads as TGTGCCAGTAGAACACAGGAGACCGTTAATTCACCCCTCCACTTT. Using reference TRBV19 and TRBJ1-6 for the parts outside the CDR3, the full variable domain is DGGITQSPKYLFRKEGQNVTLSCEQNLNHDAMYWYRQDPGQGLRLIYYSQIVNDFQKGDIAEGYSVSREKKESFPLTVTSAQKNPTAFYLCASRTQETVNSPLHFGNGTRLTVT.

This clone came up once. The CDR3 reads CAWSGQVGFDEQFF. The DNA of the CDR3 is TGTGCCTGGAGTGGACAGGTCGGTTTTGATGAGCAGTTCTTC. The rearrangement uses TRBV30 and TRBJ2-1; a weak D match, TRBD1 (6 bases). From germline, CDR1 is GTSNPN and CDR2 SVGIG (reference sequence). V was pared by 1 base and J by 8 bases, with 15 bases between. The CDR3 contains 14 residues.

The genes are TRBV10-3 and TRBJ1-1, with 8 bases aligning to TRBD1. CDR1 is ENHRY, CDR2 SYGVKD, per germline. The CDR3 is 14 amino acids. The trim removed 6 bases at V and 5 bases at J, leaving 8 bases unmatched. CDR3 in amino acids: CAISSTGDSTEAFF. The CDR3 coding sequence is TGTGCCATCAGCTCGACAGGGGATTCAACTGAAGCTTTCTTT.

DNA for the CDR3: TGTGCCTGGAGACGCCAGGATCTTCGGACAGATACGCAGTATTTT. Its protein product is CAWRRQDLRTDTQYF. This sequence joins TRBV30 and TRBJ2-3; D is uncertain. The length of the CDR3 is 15 residues. From germline, CDR1 is GTSNPN and CDR2 SVGIG (reference sequence). Trimming cost V 3 bases and J 3 bases, with 16 bases left between them.

The DNA of the CDR3 is TGTGCCAGCAGCTTAGCGGCGGCTCGGTCCTACGAGCAGTACTTC. Residues: CASSLAAARSYEQYF. This sequence joins TRBV7-2 and TRBJ2-7; D gene unclear. Germline assignment: CDR1 SGHTA and CDR2 FQGNSA. The CDR3 extends over 15 amino acids. Deletions cut 0 bases from V and 1 base from J, with 10 bases between.

This clone has only one observation. This chain connects TRBV10-3 to TRBJ1-5; 7 nucleotides agree with TRBD1. The CDR3 consists of 13 residues. Germline CDR1 and CDR2: ENHRY and SYGVKD. V was clipped by 10 bases and J by 4 bases; unmatched bases: 7. The CDR3 DNA is TGTGCCACCAAGGGACAGTTAAATCAGCCCCAGCATTTT. Protein sequence: CATKGQLNQPQHF.

The rearrangement uses TRBV9 and TRBJ2-1; 8 nucleotides agree with TRBD1. The CDR3 is 18 amino acids. With V trimmed by 4 bases and J by 3 bases, 15 bases remained unmatched. Germline lookup yields CDR1 SGDLS and CDR2 YYNGEE. The CDR3 reads CASSFRTGRGGDYNEQFF. Written as DNA, the CDR3 is TGTGCCAGCAGCTTTAGGACAGGGCGAGGGGGAGACTACAATGAGCAGTTCTTC.

The V and J genes are TRBV7-2 and TRBJ2-7, with TRBD2 matching over 14 bases. V shed 9 bases, J shed 2 bases, and the junction held 3 bases outside the gene matches. The germline gives CDR1 SGHTA, CDR2 FQGNSA. CDR3 size: 14 residues. CDR3 loop: CASSTSGGAYEQYF. As DNA, the CDR3 is TGTGCCAGTTCGACTAGCGGGGGGGCCTACGAGCAGTACTTC.

V usage is TRBV27 and J usage is TRBJ1-2, with 8 bases aligning to TRBD1. The CDR3 consists of 15 residues. The ends lost 2 bases at V and 2 bases at J; junction bases unmatched: 4. Germline V gene data show CDR1 as MNHEY and CDR2 as SMNVEV (reference sequence). The CDR3 coding sequence is TGTGCCAGCAGTTTAATGGGACAGGCGAACTATGGCTACACCTTC. Its translation: CASSLMGQANYGYTF.

This clone was observed a few times. The gene calls are TRBV7-9 and TRBJ2-1; 7 bases are a match to TRBD2. Trimming took 5 bases from V and 9 from J; bases not matched to a gene: 13. The CDR3 length is 15 residues. Germline V gene sequence: CDR1 SEHNR, CDR2 FQNEAQ (reference sequence). CDR3 loop: CASSRGLGEWIEQFF. The CDR3 DNA reads as TGTGCCAGCAGCCGCGGACTAGGTGAATGGATTGAGCAGTTCTTC.

This rearrangement joins TRBV28 to TRBJ1-5, with D maybe TRBD1 (5 bases). The V end lost 2 bases, the J end lost 0 bases, and 8 bases lay between the germline ends. CDR1 is MDHEN and CDR2 is SYDVKM in the germline V gene. The CDR3 loop spans 15 amino acids. The CDR3 DNA reads as TGTGCCAGCAGTTTAGACAGTTTTAGCAATCAGCCCCAGCATTTT. This translates into CASSLDSFSNQPQHF.

This clone was observed a few times. The same CDR3 arises from other DNA sequences in this sample as well. This rearrangement joins TRBV29-1 to TRBJ1-1; 10 bases fit TRBD1. The ends lost 6 bases at V and 2 bases at J; junction bases unmatched: 3. CDR3 length: 13 residues. Germline V gives CDR1 SQVTM, CDR2 ANQGSEA. The DNA for the CDR3 is TGCAGCGTAGCGACAGGGGGCAACACTGAAGCTTTCTTT. Translating it yields CSVATGGNTEAFF. Full variable domain (outside the CDR3, taken from reference TRBV29-1 and TRBJ1-1): SAVISQKPSRDICQRGTSLTIQCQVDSQVTMMFWYRQQPGQSLTLIATANQGSEATYESGFVIDKFPISRPNLTFSTLTVSNMSPEDSSIYLCSVATGGNTEAFFGQGTRLTVV.

This chain uses TRBV27 with TRBJ2-1; 8 bases agree with TRBD2. V lost 5 bases, J lost 13 bases, and 19 bases stayed unmatched. The CDR3 extends over 16 amino acids. Germline CDR1 MNHEY, CDR2 SMNVEV (reference sequence). The CDR3 region has the DNA TGTGCCAGCAGTCCTTGGGACGACCGGGGGGGAGGTTCTCAGTTCTTC. Protein product: CASSPWDDRGGGSQFF.

The rearrangement joins TRBV4-3 to TRBJ1-5; perhaps TRBD1 as D (5 bases). Germline V lookup: CDR1 LGHNA, CDR2 YSLEER. Trimming removed 1 base at V and 5 bases at J, with 18 bases between. There are 17 residues in the CDR3. CDR3 coding DNA: TGCGCCAGCAGCCAAGCCGAGCTGGGGTTCAGGGATCAGCCCCAGCATTTT. Translated, it gives CASSQAELGFRDQPQHF.

The J gene is TRBJ1-1, the V gene TRBV6-1; the D is unclear. Deletions cut 6 bases from V and 4 bases from J, with 12 bases between. Germline-derived CDR1 and CDR2 are MNHNS and SASEGT. The CDR3 length is 13 residues. The CDR3 is CASRRDRVTEAFF. The CDR3 coding sequence is TGTGCCAGCAGAAGAGATAGAGTCACTGAAGCTTTCTTT.

DNA of the CDR3: TGTGCCAGCAGCGTAGTAGTATCGTCTGAAGCTTTCTTT. Translated: CASSVVVSSEAFF. The V gene is TRBV9, the J gene TRBJ1-1; no clear D. Trimming left V 0 bases short and J 6 bases short, with 9 bases between. CDR1 is SGDLS, CDR2 YYNGEE, per germline. There are 13 residues in the CDR3.

The chain recombines TRBV5-3 with TRBJ1-2; D unclear. TRBV5-3 is an ORF for which the function is uncertain. V dropped 1 base and J dropped 0 bases, with 19 bases sitting between them. The CDR3 is made up of 18 amino acids. The chain's CDR3 is CARSLFLIACPSNYGYTF. CDR3 bases: TGTGCCAGAAGCTTGTTCCTTATAGCGTGCCCATCTAACTATGGCTACACCTTC.

The chain uses TRBV28 and TRBJ2-1; D unclear. The CDR3 loop spans 15 amino acids. Per germline, CDR1 MDHEN and CDR2 SYDVKM. Trimming left V 2 bases short and J 10 bases short, with 18 bases between. This CDR3 reads CASSLSRSPGGEQFF. DNA of the CDR3: TGTGCCAGCAGTTTAAGTCGCAGCCCGGGTGGGGAGCAGTTCTTC.

The chain joins TRBV7-6 to TRBJ1-5; no reliable D call. V was pared by 2 bases and J by 0 bases, with 8 bases between. Germline V gene sequence: CDR1 SGHVS, CDR2 FNYEAQ. This CDR3 has 15 amino acids. This chain's CDR3 is CASSLLPDSNQPQHF. CDR3 in DNA: TGTGCCAGCAGCTTATTGCCAGATAGCAATCAGCCCCAGCATTTT. Using reference TRBV7-6 and TRBJ1-5 for the parts outside the CDR3, the full variable domain is GAGVSQSPRYKVTKRGQDVALRCDPISGHVSLYWYRQALGQGPEFLTYFNYEAQQDKSGLPNDRFSAERPEGSISTLTIQRTEQRDSAMYRCASSLLPDSNQPQHFGDGTRLSIL.

The V call is TRBV7-2, the J call TRBJ2-1; weak D call: TRBD2 (5 bases). Trimming pared 6 bases from V and 6 bases from J, leaving 18 bases between. Per the germline V gene, CDR1 is SGHTA and CDR2 is FQGNSA. The CDR3 runs 15 residues. CDR3 coding DNA: TGTGCCAGCAGTTTAAACGGTCTGGGAGCCAATGAGCAGTTCTTC. The encoded protein is CASSLNGLGANEQFF.

This clone was detected a few times. This CDR3 is also generated by other DNA sequences in the sample. The chain joins TRBV6-1 to TRBJ2-3; 7 bases map to TRBD2. Per germline, CDR1 MNHNS and CDR2 SASEGT. The CDR3 has 13 residues. V shed 3 bases and J 6 bases; nucleotides not matched to a gene: 3. The CDR3: CASSEREWDTQYF. The CDR3, as DNA: TGTGCCAGCAGTGAGCGGGAGTGGGATACGCAGTATTTT.

The chain recombines TRBV27 with TRBJ2-1, with 7 bases lining up with TRBD1. Germline trimming cut 8 bases from V and 3 bases from J; bases unmatched to any gene: 7. CDR1 MNHEY and CDR2 SMNVEV come from the germline V gene (reference sequence). The length of the CDR3 is 14 residues. In DNA form, the CDR3 reads TGTGCCAGCCGTCCGCAGGGGGTCTACAATGAGCAGTTCTTC. As protein: CASRPQGVYNEQFF.

The rearrangement links TRBV7-9 to TRBJ1-5; 7 positions agree with TRBD1. J lost 4 bases, V lost 4 bases, and 7 bases had no gene match. The germline gives CDR1 SEHNR, CDR2 FQNEAQ (reference sequence). The CDR3 has 15 residues. Written as DNA, the CDR3 is TGTGCCAGCAGCTACGGAGACAGGGTGAATCAGCCCCAGCATTTT. It yields the protein CASSYGDRVNQPQHF.

This clone was seen only a few times. V usage is TRBV4-1 and J usage is TRBJ1-1, with a possible D match to TRBD1 (5 bases). The V and J ends lost 0 bases and 3 bases respectively, with 17 bases between them. Germline CDR1 reads MGHRA; CDR2 reads YSYEKL. The CDR3 sequence is 17 residues long. The CDR3 DNA sequence: TGCGCCAGCAGCCAAGATTTATCTGGCAGGGTGGACACTGAAGCTTTCTTT. Translated, it gives CASSQDLSGRVDTEAFF.

In nucleotides, the CDR3 is TGTGCCAGCAGTTCGGACAGAATCGGCTACACCTTC. Translating gives CASSSDRIGYTF. This sequence joins TRBV28 and TRBJ1-2; a weak D match, TRBD1 (6 bases). The CDR3 consists of 12 residues. V was pared by 4 bases and J by 8 bases, with 11 bases between. The germline V gene encodes CDR1 MDHEN and CDR2 SYDVKM.